This T cell receptor beta chain derives from a study of human T cells and chemical hapten exposure. TCRdb re-derived calls from the RACE reads in MiXCR, one entry per CDR3 protein. This table has 100,000 to 150,000 distinct CDR3 sequences, roughly 12% appearing once. Time point noted: pre-sensitization, week 0. Sample treatment: therapeutic diphenylcyclopropenone sensitization with weekly scalp DPC. The sequence was collected from a woman in her late teens or twenties with alopecia areata. Some clones in this sample may be carry-over from other donors' samples. The input for sequencing was whole blood, taken in connection with sensitization to the hapten diphenylcyclopropenone (DPC).

The CDR3 DNA reads TGCGCCAGCAGCCAAGATAACTCCCGGCGCTATGGCTACACCTTC. Translation gives CASSQDNSRRYGYTF. V usage is TRBV4-3 and J usage is TRBJ1-2, with D hard to call. CDR1 is LGHNA, CDR2 YSLEER, per germline. The CDR3 spans 15 residues. Trimming cost V 0 bases and J 4 bases, with 12 bases left between them.